This T cell receptor beta chain was identified in a study of molecular identifiers for immune sequencing clone quantification. Overall study findings and caveats: Detection of one spiked Jurkat cell's TCR RNA reportedly worked in 1 million or so naive cells.

One entry per CDR3 protein results from TCRdb running MiXCR on the PCR reads. Counted here are fewer than 350,000 distinct CDR3 sequences, 20% to 25% occurring once; the ten biggest clones make up more than 0.8%. This clonotype was counted at least ten times. Its specificity is not known. V dropped 2 bases and J dropped 3 bases, with 5 bases sitting between them. The CDR3 has 11 amino acids. In germline, CDR1 is DFQATT, CDR2 SNEGSKA (reference sequence). Material for sequencing was naive CD8+ T cells from blood, with Jurkat cell RNA spiked in. Subset denoted: FACS-sorted CD8+CD4-CCR7+CD45RA+ naive T cells. The chain joins TRBV20-1 to TRBJ2-7; a possible D gene is TRBD1 (5 bases). This clonotype was sampled from a human donor in good health. Some libraries in this study had Jurkat cell RNA spiked in. The CDR3 sequence: CSARQGYEQYF. CDR3 DNA sequence: TGCAGTGCTAGACAGGGCTACGAGCAGTACTTC.